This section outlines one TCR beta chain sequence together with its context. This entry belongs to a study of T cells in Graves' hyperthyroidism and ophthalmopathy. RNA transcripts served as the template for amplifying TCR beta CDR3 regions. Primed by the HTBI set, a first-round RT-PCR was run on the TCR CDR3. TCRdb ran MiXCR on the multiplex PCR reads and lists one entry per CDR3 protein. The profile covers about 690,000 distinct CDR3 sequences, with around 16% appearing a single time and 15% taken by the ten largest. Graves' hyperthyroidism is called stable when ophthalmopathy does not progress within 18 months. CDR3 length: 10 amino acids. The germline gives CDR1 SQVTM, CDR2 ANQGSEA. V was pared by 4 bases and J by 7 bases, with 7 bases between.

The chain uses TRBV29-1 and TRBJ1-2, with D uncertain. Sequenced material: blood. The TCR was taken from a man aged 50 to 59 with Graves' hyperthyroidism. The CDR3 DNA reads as TGCAGCGTTGGAGGGTTTGGCTACACCTTC. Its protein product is CSVGGFGYTF.